This T cell receptor beta chain was sequenced in a study of cytomegalovirus exposure and HLA in healthy donors. It was with 60 Vbeta and 13 Jbeta primers that the PCR ran. The method was immunoSEQ multiplex PCR; TCRdb's version includes in-frame clones alone and lacks a portion of them. The sample holds about 140,000 clones, 70% to 80% seen once. Details on this clone: What it binds is unknown.

Whole-study findings and limits: Prior analysis indicated that the majority of TCR beta V segments exhibited productivity approximately 90% or approximately 30% of the time. Most TCR sequences were rare, but some public TCRs occurred in many donors. Researchers reported in a later analysis that a missense DCLRE1C variant was tied to TCR beta V- and J-gene trimming.

There are 17 residues in the CDR3. CDR1 is LNHDA, CDR2 SQIVND, per germline (reference sequence). Trimming took off 6 bases at V and 4 bases at J, with 24 bases between the two ends. Each donor was nominally healthy when sampled (though unrecorded immune exposures were likely). The specimen was PBMCs. The sequence was collected from a man aged 18 to 35 in good health and CMV-seronegative. The chain employs TRBV19 and TRBJ1-2; the D gene is possibly TRBD1 (5 bases). CDR3 DNA: TGTGCCAGTAGCACGCGACGGCGGGGGAAGCTTAGCTATGGCTACACCTTC. Translated: CASSTRRRGKLSYGYTF.